The clone carrying this T cell receptor (beta chain) was counted only a few times. The sample belongs to a study of T cell responses to AZD1222 COVID-19 vaccine. Profiling relied on immunoSEQ multiplex PCR, and the TCRdb table lists in-frame clones only, not all of them. The table shows 85,000 to 120,000 clones, with approximately 81% occurring only once. This TCR derives from an adult in good health. The material was peripheral blood, obtained on day 0 of AZD1222 vaccination.

The CDR3 DNA follows: TGTGCCAGCAGCCAAGGGAGCAAGCCCCAGCATTTT. Amino acid sequence: CASSQGSKPQHF. This sequence joins TRBV3-1 (or the pseudogene TRBV3-2) and TRBJ1-5; unclear D gene. Germline V gene sequence: CDR1 LGHDT, CDR2 YNNKEL (reference sequence). This CDR3 region has 12 residues. Trimming stripped 1 base from V and 8 bases from J, with 6 bases between.